Following are 31 T cell receptor beta chains from one sample sequenced in a study of cytomegalovirus exposure and HLA in healthy donors. It was with 60 Vbeta and 13 Jbeta primers that the PCR ran. Here immunoSEQ multiplex PCR was the method, and the copy in TCRdb shows in-frame clones only, minus some. The repertoire holds approximately 100,000 clones, with 74% as singletons. Material for sequencing was PBMCs. These receptors were collected from a middle-aged man in good health and CMV-seropositive.

This chain joins TRBV2 and TRBJ2-4, with 9 bases that match TRBD2. This CDR3 comprises 15 residues. The trim removed 10 bases at V and 5 bases at J, leaving 12 bases unmatched. In germline, CDR1 is SNHLY, CDR2 FYNNEI. The CDR3 nucleotides are TGTGCCACCAAAGGCGGGGGGGGCGGGGAAAACATTCAGTACTTC. This codes for CATKGGGGGENIQYF.

This chain links TRBV9 with TRBJ2-7, with 7 bases identical to TRBD1. This CDR3 spans 15 amino acids. V shed 3 bases and J 3 bases; nucleotides not matched to a gene: 9. Germline V gene data show CDR1 as SGDLS and CDR2 as YYNGEE. The CDR3 is CASSEWDSTYYEQYF. The CDR3 DNA reads TGTGCCAGCAGCGAATGGGACAGTACCTACTACGAGCAGTACTTC.

The J gene is TRBJ2-7, the V gene TRBV7-2, with 7 bases lining up with TRBD2. This CDR3 contains 13 residues. Germline loops: CDR1 SGHTA, CDR2 FQGNSA. The V gene end was trimmed by 8 bases and the J gene end by 2 bases; junction bases not matched to a gene: 6. CDR3 sequence reads: CASGRGNTYEQYF. In DNA form, the CDR3 reads TGTGCCAGCGGGAGGGGCAATACCTACGAGCAGTACTTC.

This chain links TRBV7-2 with TRBJ1-3; D remains unclear. Germline-derived CDR1 and CDR2 are SGHTA and FQGNSA. The ends were cut back, 5 bases at V and 4 bases at J, with 9 bases in the middle. The CDR3 covers 13 residues. CDR3 nucleotides: TGTGCCAGCAGCCCGAGACAAGGAAACACCATATATTTT. It yields the protein CASSPRQGNTIYF.

This chain uses TRBV29-1 with TRBJ1-2, with D possibly being TRBD1 (6 bases). Germline CDR1 SQVTM, CDR2 ANQGSEA. V shed 4 bases and J shed 7 bases, with 16 bases lying between them. The CDR3 is 13 residues long. The CDR3 sequence: CSVVEQGFGGYTF. CDR3 in DNA: TGCAGCGTTGTGGAACAGGGTTTTGGTGGCTACACCTTC.

J is TRBJ1-4 and V is TRBV4-2; possibly TRBD1 for D (6 bases). CDR1 is LGHNA and CDR2 is YNFKEQ in the germline V gene. V was pared by 0 bases and J by 0 bases, with 8 bases between. The CDR3 has 16 amino acids. This CDR3 reads CASSQERTATNEKLFF. The CDR3 bases are TGTGCCAGCAGCCAAGAAAGGACAGCAACTAATGAAAAACTGTTTTTT.

In its sample, this clone ranks as medium-sized. The chain couples TRBV19 to TRBJ1-5; D gene uncertain. Germline-derived CDR1 and CDR2 are LNHDA and SQIVND (reference sequence). The V and J ends lost 7 bases and 4 bases respectively, with 11 bases between them. The CDR3 runs to 13 residues. The CDR3 bases are TGTGCCAGTACTGAGACGGGTAATCAGCCCCAGCATTTT. Amino acids: CASTETGNQPQHF.

The chain has TRBV19 and TRBJ2-5, with 8 bases aligning to TRBD2. The CDR3 runs to 14 residues. Germline CDR1 reads LNHDA; CDR2 reads SQIVND (reference sequence). J lost 3 bases, V lost 7 bases, and 7 bases had no gene match. DNA for the CDR3: TGTGCCAGTAAAAGTCCGCGGGGGGAAGAGACCCAGTACTTC. This gives the protein CASKSPRGEETQYF.

The chain combines TRBV27 with TRBJ2-4; 13 bases fit TRBD2. Germline loops: CDR1 MNHEY, CDR2 SMNVEV (reference sequence). This CDR3 region has 17 residues. Germline trimming cut 6 bases from V and 8 bases from J; bases unmatched to any gene: 13. The CDR3: CASSPRRTSGSGDIQYF. The CDR3 bases are TGTGCCAGCAGCCCTAGACGGACTAGCGGGAGTGGGGACATTCAGTACTTC.

The gene calls are TRBV6-1 and TRBJ2-2; the D gene is possibly TRBD2 (5 bases). The CDR3 spans 13 residues. Trimming cost V 11 bases and J 3 bases, with 13 bases left between them. Germline assignment: CDR1 MNHNS and CDR2 SASEGT. The DNA of the CDR3 is TGTGCCTCAGCGGTTCTGTACACCGGGGAGCTGTTTTTT. Its protein product is CASAVLYTGELFF.

V gene TRBV5-8 combines with J gene TRBJ2-7; D not certain. There are 11 residues in the CDR3. CDR1 is SGHTS, CDR2 YDEGEE, per germline. V was cut by 1 base and J by 6 bases, with 5 bases left in between. CDR3: CASSLYGEQYF. In nucleotides, the CDR3 is TGTGCCAGCAGCTTGTACGGCGAGCAGTACTTC.

The J gene is TRBJ1-5, the V gene TRBV19, with D maybe TRBD1 (6 bases). Germline values: CDR1 LNHDA, CDR2 SQIVND (reference sequence). The CDR3 runs 14 residues. The germline V and J ends were trimmed by 5 bases and 3 bases, with 11 bases remaining between them. The CDR3 loop is CASSPGQFNQPQHF. CDR3 sequence (DNA): TGTGCCAGTAGTCCTGGACAGTTCAATCAGCCCCAGCATTTT.

The rearrangement joins TRBV11-3 to TRBJ2-3; 10 bases agree with TRBD2. The CDR3 consists of 16 residues. The germline CDR1 and CDR2 sequences are SGHNT and YENEEA. The V and J ends lost 1 base and 5 bases, in that order; junction bases with no gene match: 6. CDR3 DNA: TGTGCCAGCAGCTTAGGACTAGCGGGCAAGGGAGATACGCAGTATTTT. Its translation is CASSLGLAGKGDTQYF.

V gene TRBV9 combines with J gene TRBJ2-3; a weak D match, TRBD1 (6 bases). The length of the CDR3 is 14 residues. Germline CDR1 and CDR2: SGDLS and YYNGEE. V lost 5 bases and J 1 base, leaving 11 bases between the germline ends. Here the CDR3 DNA reads TGTGCCAGCAGTCCGAGACAGGGCACAGATACGCAGTATTTT. Its translation: CASSPRQGTDTQYF.

V is TRBV19 and J is TRBJ2-1; possibly TRBD1 for D (5 bases). The germline V gene encodes CDR1 LNHDA and CDR2 SQIVND (reference sequence). The CDR3 totals 15 residues. V was shortened by 5 bases and J by 5 bases, with 16 bases between the two germline ends. The CDR3 nucleotides read TGTGCCAGTAGTCCCACATTACAGGCCCACAATGAGCAGTTCTTC. Its translation is CASSPTLQAHNEQFF.

This clone was detected only a few times. This sequence joins TRBV6-5 and TRBJ1-2; no firm D call. Germline-derived CDR1 and CDR2 are MNHEY and SVGAGI. The CDR3 extends over 16 amino acids. V shed 0 bases and J shed 4 bases, with 15 bases lying between them. The CDR3 sequence is CASSYSRGMDVYGYTF. CDR3 DNA: TGTGCCAGCAGTTACTCGAGAGGTATGGATGTCTATGGCTACACCTTC.

DNA for the CDR3: TGTGCCAGCAGCGTAGCTGAGACAGGGGGTGGTATAGCCTACAATGAGCAGTTCTTC. It yields the protein CASSVAETGGGIAYNEQFF. This rearrangement joins TRBV9 to TRBJ2-1, with 9 bases fitting TRBD1. V lost 0 bases to trimming and J lost 2 bases; unmatched junction nucleotides: 12. The V gene's germline CDR1 is SGDLS and CDR2 YYNGEE. The CDR3 is made up of 19 amino acids. Drawing the rest from reference TRBV9 and TRBJ2-1, the complete variable domain is DSGVTQTPKHLITATGQRVTLRCSPRSGDLSVYWYQQSLDQGLQFLIQYYNGEERAKGNILERFSAQQFPDLHSELNLSSLELGDSALYFCASSVAETGGGIAYNEQFFGPGTRLTVL.

J is TRBJ1-1 and V is TRBV7-3; D is unclear. Per the germline V gene, CDR1 is SGHTA and CDR2 is FQGTGA. The V end lost 0 bases, the J end lost 1 base, and 9 bases lay between the germline ends. This CDR3 has 15 residues. Written as DNA, the CDR3 is TGTGCCAGCAGCTTAACTCCATCCCAGAACACTGAAGCTTTCTTT. Amino acid sequence: CASSLTPSQNTEAFF.

This clone was counted a single time. The gene calls are TRBV27 and TRBJ2-1; 7 nucleotides align to TRBD2. The germline V gene encodes CDR1 MNHEY and CDR2 SMNVEV (reference sequence). This CDR3 has 16 residues. The junction had 6 bases not matched to a gene; V was cut back by 4 bases and J by 0 bases. This CDR3 reads CASSSYRGGSYNEQFF. In DNA, the CDR3 is TGTGCCAGCAGTTCTTACCGCGGGGGCTCCTACAATGAGCAGTTCTTC.

This chain uses TRBV27 with TRBJ1-5; 7 bases line up with TRBD1. This CDR3 region has 16 residues. The germline V gene has CDR1 MNHEY and CDR2 SMNVEV (reference sequence). Losses at the gene ends were 8 bases for V and 2 bases for J; bases not matched to a gene: 12. The CDR3, as DNA: TGTGCCAGCCGTTCCGGGAGGGGGCAAGGCAATCAGCCCCAGCATTTT. It specifies CASRSGRGQGNQPQHF.

This chain joins TRBV19 and TRBJ2-1; D not certain. CDR1 is LNHDA, CDR2 SQIVND, per germline (reference sequence). This CDR3 has 12 amino acids. Trimming pared 2 bases from V and 4 bases from J, leaving 3 bases between. CDR3 in amino acids: CASSITYNEQFF. CDR3 nucleotide sequence: TGTGCCAGTAGTATAACTTACAATGAGCAGTTCTTC.

The CDR3 protein is CAISESRTGENSPLHF. CDR3 nucleotides: TGTGCCATCAGTGAGTCTAGGACAGGGGAAAATTCACCCCTCCACTTT. The V gene is TRBV10-3, the J gene TRBJ1-6, with TRBD1 matching over 9 bases. The CDR3 is made up of 16 amino acids. Germline lookup yields CDR1 ENHRY and CDR2 SYGVKD. The ends lost 0 bases at V and 7 bases at J; junction bases unmatched: 4.

V is TRBV4-2 and J is TRBJ2-7, with TRBD2 matching over 10 bases. This CDR3 region has 15 residues. V shed 4 bases, J shed 0 bases, and the junction held 3 bases outside the gene matches. Germline V gives CDR1 LGHNA, CDR2 YNFKEQ. CDR3 amino acids: CASSPSGSDSYEQYF. DNA of the CDR3: TGTGCCAGCAGCCCTAGCGGGAGCGACTCCTACGAGCAGTACTTC.

In its sample, this clone was seen many times. This chain uses TRBV19 with TRBJ1-2; no definite D call. The CDR3 spans 13 residues. Germline CDR1 LNHDA, CDR2 SQIVND (reference sequence). Trimming left V 5 bases short and J 3 bases short, with 10 bases between. CDR3 nucleotide sequence: TGTGCCAGTAGTCTCGGCGGCCACTATGGCTACACCTTC. Translating it yields CASSLGGHYGYTF.

This chain connects TRBV10-3 to TRBJ1-1, with a possible D match to TRBD1 (6 bases). Trimming removed 6 bases from V and 1 base from J, with 15 bases in between. Germline V gives CDR1 ENHRY, CDR2 SYGVKD. CDR3 length: 15 amino acids. In DNA, the CDR3 is TGTGCCATCAGGGACAGCATAAGCAAGAACACTGAAGCTTTCTTT. As protein: CAIRDSISKNTEAFF.

This chain links TRBV28 with TRBJ1-1, with D unclear. The CDR3 has 13 amino acids. Trimming left V 5 bases short and J 7 bases short, with 14 bases between. Looked up from germline, CDR1 is MDHEN and CDR2 is SYDVKM. The CDR3 region has the DNA TGTGCCAGCAGTCCCCGCGTCCTCGATGAAGCTTTCTTT. It specifies CASSPRVLDEAFF. The whole variable domain, filled in from reference TRBV28 and TRBJ1-1, reads DVKVTQSSRYLVKRTGEKVFLECVQDMDHENMFWYRQDPGLGLRLIYFSYDVKMKEKGDIPEGYSVSREKKERFSLILESASTNQTSMYLCASSPRVLDEAFFGQGTRLTVV.

This chain uses TRBV10-3 with TRBJ2-6, with D maybe TRBD1 (6 bases). The CDR3 length is 19 residues. Germline V gene sequence: CDR1 ENHRY, CDR2 SYGVKD. The V end lost 5 bases, the J end lost 0 bases, and 20 bases lay between the germline ends. CDR3: CAISRGQPKLRSGANVLTF. DNA for the CDR3: TGTGCCATCAGTAGGGGACAACCGAAGCTACGCTCTGGGGCCAACGTCCTGACTTTC.

The chain has TRBV4-1 and TRBJ2-7; 9 bases fit TRBD1. The CDR3 sequence is 15 residues long. The germline V gene encodes CDR1 MGHRA and CDR2 YSYEKL. With 2 bases clipped from V and 4 bases from J, the junction kept 6 bases outside the gene matches. CDR3 region: CASSQTGTGTYEQYF. DNA for the CDR3: TGCGCCAGCAGCCAAACCGGGACAGGGACGTACGAGCAGTACTTC.

This clone was recorded only once. The V gene is TRBV5-1, the J gene TRBJ2-5; D is uncertain. This CDR3 spans 12 amino acids. Germline assignment: CDR1 SGHRS and CDR2 YFSETQ. V lost 0 bases and J lost 11, with 11 bases in between. The DNA of the CDR3 is TGCGCCAGCAGCTTGGAAAGTCAAGAGCAGTACTTC. This codes for CASSLESQEQYF.

As regards this clone: The sample holds other DNA sequences that translate to the same CDR3. The CDR3 sequence is CASSLDRGTEAFF. Here the CDR3 DNA reads TGTGCCAGCAGCTTAGATAGGGGTACTGAAGCTTTCTTT. V usage is TRBV11-2 and J usage is TRBJ1-1; D possibly corresponds to TRBD1 (5 bases). This CDR3 has 13 residues. With 0 bases removed from V and 5 bases from J, the gap between germline ends came to 7 bases. Germline V gene lookup returns CDR1 SGHAT and CDR2 FQNNGV.

This chain connects TRBV5-4 to TRBJ2-1, with 8 bases aligning to TRBD2. The CDR3 has 18 amino acids. Germline values: CDR1 SGHNT, CDR2 YYREEE (reference sequence). With V trimmed by 4 bases and J by 9 bases, 21 bases remained unmatched. CDR3 protein: CASSPPKETSERAGEQFF. CDR3 DNA: TGTGCCAGCAGCCCCCCAAAGGAGACTAGCGAGAGAGCAGGTGAGCAGTTCTTC.